The 24 T cell receptor beta chains below were found in one sample sequenced in a study of CD8 T cells in Susac syndrome. RNA was extracted with the RNeasy kit, and a quantity of 0.5 to 1 ug was reverse transcribed using random hexamers. TCRdb ran MiXCR on the immunoSEQ multiplex PCR reads and lists one entry per CDR3 protein. In the table there are around 99,000 distinct CDR3 sequences, about 95% of which are singletons. Sequences were obtained from CD4+ T cells from PBMCs. These receptors all stem from a human donor in good health.

Only one count was recorded for this clonotype. V and J are TRBV6-2 or TRBV6-3 and TRBJ2-7, with 8 bases that match TRBD2. The CDR3 has 16 amino acids. Germline V lookup: CDR1 MNHEY, CDR2 SVGEGT. The V gene end was trimmed by 5 bases and the J gene end by 0 bases; junction bases not matched to a gene: 9. Here the CDR3 reads CASSPRLAQDSYEQYF. The DNA for the CDR3 is TGTGCCAGCAGTCCGCGACTAGCGCAAGACTCCTACGAGCAGTACTTC.

DNA for the CDR3: TGTGCCAGCAGCCAAGATCCCACTAGCCAGCGGGCCAAAGAGACCCAGTACTTC. Translation: CASSQDPTSQRAKETQYF. The chain carries TRBV4-2 and TRBJ2-5; D perhaps matches TRBD2 (6 bases). The CDR3 covers 18 residues. Germline V gene sequence: CDR1 LGHNA, CDR2 YNFKEQ. With 0 bases removed from V and 3 bases from J, the gap between germline ends came to 20 bases.

The chain recombines TRBV6-5 with TRBJ1-5; D is perhaps TRBD1 (5 bases). The CDR3 has 15 amino acids. Trimming stripped 5 bases from V and 1 base from J, with 12 bases between. Germline V lookup: CDR1 MNHEY, CDR2 SVGAGI. The DNA of the CDR3 is TGTGCCAGCAGTAGGGGCGTTCAGAGCAATCAGCCCCAGCATTTT. It translates to CASSRGVQSNQPQHF.

This chain connects TRBV7-2 to TRBJ2-5, with 8 bases lining up with TRBD1. In germline, CDR1 is SGHTA, CDR2 FQGNSA. The CDR3 spans 13 residues. The junction had 7 bases not matched to a gene; V was cut back by 6 bases and J by 7 bases. Here the CDR3 DNA reads TGTGCCAGCAGTTTGGACAGGGTCGGGACCCAGTACTTC. Protein sequence: CASSLDRVGTQYF.

The chain carries TRBV15 and TRBJ1-1; D is unclear. V lost 1 base and J 4 bases, leaving 7 bases between the germline ends. Germline-derived CDR1 and CDR2 are LNHNV and YYDKDF (reference sequence). The CDR3 sequence is 13 residues long. CDR3 residues: CATSRGMGTEAFF. CDR3 coding DNA: TGTGCCACCAGCAGAGGGATGGGCACTGAAGCTTTCTTT.

The V and J genes are TRBV29-1 and TRBJ2-5; 11 bases agree with TRBD2. There are 15 residues in the CDR3. Germline V gives CDR1 SQVTM, CDR2 ANQGSEA. Unmatched junction bases numbered 7, after V lost 6 bases and J lost 1 base. The CDR3 loop reads CSVAGTSGSQETQYF. The CDR3 DNA reads as TGCAGCGTCGCCGGGACTAGCGGTTCCCAAGAGACCCAGTACTTC.

The rearrangement uses TRBV18 and TRBJ2-5; D gene unclear. Germline loops: CDR1 KGHSH, CDR2 LQKENI. Trimming shortened V by 0 bases and J by 5 bases, and 16 bases separated the two germline ends. The CDR3 covers 16 residues. The CDR3 region has the DNA TGTGCCAGCTCACCACCCGTTTCGGATAGTGGGGAGACCCAGTACTTC. Protein sequence: CASSPPVSDSGETQYF.

The genes are TRBV20-1 and TRBJ2-6; D may be TRBD2 (5 bases). The CDR3 is made up of 14 amino acids. Looked up from germline, CDR1 is DFQATT and CDR2 is SNEGSKA (reference sequence). V was shortened by 5 bases and J by 4 bases, with 12 bases between the two germline ends. For the CDR3, the DNA is TGCAGTGCTCCTACGGGAACCGGGGCCAACGTCCTGACTTTC. Translating gives CSAPTGTGANVLTF.

This clonotype was found once. V gene TRBV29-1 combines with J gene TRBJ2-6; no reliable D call. Trimming stripped 5 bases from V and 0 bases from J, with 14 bases between. This CDR3 spans 16 amino acids. Germline CDR1 is SQVTM and CDR2 is ANQGSEA. For the CDR3, the DNA is TGCAGCGTTTCACCAGGCCGTCTCTCTGGGGCCAACGTCCTGACTTTC. This sequence encodes CSVSPGRLSGANVLTF. Filled out from reference TRBV29-1 and TRBJ2-6, the complete variable domain reads SAVISQKPSRDICQRGTSLTIQCQVDSQVTMMFWYRQQPGQSLTLIATANQGSEATYESGFVIDKFPISRPNLTFSTLTVSNMSPEDSSIYLCSVSPGRLSGANVLTFGAGSRLTVL.

The V and J genes are TRBV4-3 and TRBJ2-3; 12 positions agree with TRBD2. Losses at the gene ends were 0 bases for V and 5 bases for J; bases not matched to a gene: 12. This CDR3 region has 19 residues. Germline values: CDR1 LGHNA, CDR2 YSLEER. The CDR3 region is CASSQDLVASGRVGDTQYF. The CDR3 DNA is TGCGCCAGCAGCCAAGATCTCGTGGCTAGCGGGAGGGTCGGAGATACGCAGTATTTT.

The V gene is TRBV7-3, the J gene TRBJ2-3, with 7 bases fitting TRBD2. The CDR3 totals 19 residues. V trimming: 5 bases; J trimming: 0 bases; junction bases outside the gene matches: 17. Germline CDR1 reads SGHTA; CDR2 reads FQGTGA. CDR3 nucleotide sequence: TGTGCCAGCAGCCCAACGGGACTACCAACGGGCCCTAGCACAGATACGCAGTATTTT. Protein sequence: CASSPTGLPTGPSTDTQYF.

The genes are TRBV14 and TRBJ2-3; 15 nucleotides agree with TRBD2. Per the germline V gene, CDR1 is SGHDN and CDR2 is FVKESK. This CDR3 has 16 amino acids. Trimming cost V 4 bases and J 4 bases; bases outside gene matches: 3. CDR3 loop: CASSPWTSGRADTQYF. The CDR3 nucleotides read TGTGCCAGCAGCCCCTGGACTAGCGGGAGGGCAGATACGCAGTATTTT.

The chain joins TRBV19 to TRBJ2-1, with 7 bases that match TRBD1. Looked up from germline, CDR1 is LNHDA and CDR2 is SQIVND (reference sequence). The V segment lost 5 bases and the J segment 6 bases; nucleotides outside the gene matches: 4. The CDR3 runs to 13 residues. CDR3 nucleotide sequence: TGTGCCAGTAGTGAGCCAGGGGGCAATGAGCAGTTCTTC. Translating gives CASSEPGGNEQFF.

This chain links TRBV18 with TRBJ1-2, with 7 bases that match TRBD1. The CDR3 runs to 13 residues. Germline assignment: CDR1 KGHSH and CDR2 LQKENI. After removal of 2 bases from V and 4 bases from J, the junction contained 1 base not matched to a gene. The CDR3 spells CASSPDRVYGYTF. The DNA for the CDR3 is TGTGCCAGCTCACCAGACAGGGTCTATGGCTACACCTTC.

This clonotype has a single count. This chain uses TRBV9 with TRBJ2-7, with D tentatively TRBD1 or TRBD2 (5 bases each). This CDR3 spans 15 amino acids. CDR1 and CDR2 from the germline V gene are SGDLS and YYNGEE. V lost 4 bases and J lost 0, with 14 bases in between. CDR3 residues: CASSRDRLNSYEQYF. The CDR3 nucleotides are TGTGCCAGCAGCCGGGACCGCCTGAACTCCTACGAGCAGTACTTC.

The V gene is TRBV4-3, the J gene TRBJ2-2; D gene uncertain. V shed 0 bases and J shed 7 bases, with 12 bases lying between them. This CDR3 is 15 amino acids long. Germline CDR1 LGHNA, CDR2 YSLEER. The CDR3 DNA is TGCGCCAGCAGCCAAGAGGGTTCAGGCGGCGGGGAGCTGTTTTTT. As protein: CASSQEGSGGGELFF.

This chain connects TRBV19 to TRBJ1-1; D might be TRBD1 (5 bases). The germline V gene encodes CDR1 LNHDA and CDR2 SQIVND (reference sequence). V lost 5 bases and J lost 1, with 8 bases in between. CDR3 length equals 13 residues. The CDR3 DNA reads TGTGCCAGTAGTTTCAGGGCGAACACTGAAGCTTTCTTT. Protein product: CASSFRANTEAFF. Variable domain in full (rest from reference TRBV19 and TRBJ1-1): DGGITQSPKYLFRKEGQNVTLSCEQNLNHDAMYWYRQDPGQGLRLIYYSQIVNDFQKGDIAEGYSVSREKKESFPLTVTSAQKNPTAFYLCASSFRANTEAFFGQGTRLTVV.

This sequence joins TRBV3-1 and TRBJ2-4; the D call may be TRBD1 or TRBD2 (5 bases each). This CDR3 comprises 16 residues. V was trimmed by 2 bases and J by 3 bases, leaving 14 bases between them. In germline, CDR1 is LGHDT, CDR2 YNNKEL (reference sequence). The CDR3 DNA sequence: TGTGCCAGCAGCCAACGGGTCATTGGGGGCAAAAACATTCAGTACTTC. It codes for CASSQRVIGGKNIQYF.

The chain recombines TRBV19 with TRBJ2-5, with 10 positions matching TRBD2. The V and J ends lost 4 bases and 1 base, in that order; junction bases with no gene match: 6. The CDR3 length is 16 residues. Germline assignment: CDR1 LNHDA and CDR2 SQIVND (reference sequence). CDR3 amino acids: CASSTPGTSAQETQYF. CDR3 DNA sequence: TGTGCCAGTAGTACGCCCGGGACTAGCGCCCAAGAGACCCAGTACTTC.

This clonotype was recorded a few times. The chain employs TRBV4-3 and TRBJ2-7; D is undetermined. The CDR3 sequence is 14 residues long. CDR1 and CDR2 from the germline V gene are LGHNA and YSLEER. V was clipped by 0 bases and J by 7 bases, with 13 bases between them. The CDR3 reads CASSQEGTVGEQYF. DNA of the CDR3: TGCGCCAGCAGCCAAGAGGGAACAGTTGGTGAGCAGTACTTC.

Points on this clonotype: The junction differs from germline at one of its ends, possibly a read error. This chain connects TRBV7-3 to TRBJ2-5; D might be TRBD1 or TRBD2, each matching 6 bases. The CDR3 runs to 14 residues. Per germline, CDR1 SGHTA and CDR2 FQGTGA. The chain's CDR3 is CASSFTGGRETHYF. The CDR3 coding sequence is TGTGCCAGCAGCTTTACTGGGGGCCGGGAGACCCATTACTTC. The full variable domain, in which reference TRBV7-3 and TRBJ2-5 provide the parts outside the CDR3, is GAGVSQTPSNKVTEKGKYVELRCDPISGHTALYWYRQSLGQGPEFLIYFQGTGAADDSGLPNDRFFAVRPEGSVSTLKIQRTERGDSAVYLCASSFTGGRETHYFGPGTRLLVL.

The CDR3 DNA reads TGTGCCAGCAGCCAAGTACGGGGGGGCCTCAATGAGCAGTTCTTC. It translates to CASSQVRGGLNEQFF. The gene calls are TRBV3-1 and TRBJ2-1; TRBD2 aligns across 8 bases. The CDR3 extends over 15 amino acids. V trimming: 1 base; J trimming: 6 bases; junction bases outside the gene matches: 5. The V gene's germline CDR1 is LGHDT and CDR2 YNNKEL (reference sequence).

This clonotype has only one observation. The chain carries TRBV5-6 and TRBJ2-1; D assignment may be TRBD1 or TRBD2 (5 bases each). This CDR3 is built from 15 residues. Germline CDR1 reads SGHDT; CDR2 reads YYEEEE. The V end lost 3 bases, the J end lost 0 bases, and 10 bases lay between the germline ends. The CDR3 nucleotides are TGTGCCAGCAGCTGGGACCAGGGCTCCTACAATGAGCAGTTCTTC. This sequence encodes CASSWDQGSYNEQFF.

The chain uses TRBV28 and TRBJ2-1; perhaps TRBD2 as D (5 bases). V shed 5 bases and J shed 7 bases, with 15 bases lying between them. The CDR3 loop spans 14 amino acids. Germline CDR1 is MDHEN and CDR2 is SYDVKM. The CDR3 bases are TGTGCCAGCAGTCCCGCCTCACGAGGGAATGAGCAGTTCTTC. This translates into CASSPASRGNEQFF.